The 24 T cell receptor beta chains listed next were all sequenced from one sample in a study of T cell responses to AZD1222 COVID-19 vaccine. Here immunoSEQ multiplex PCR was the method, and the copy in TCRdb shows in-frame clones only, minus some. The data show about 150,000 clones, roughly 90% seen once. Sequences were derived from peripheral blood, sampled on day 0 of AZD1222 vaccination. The receptors shown here come from an adult in good health.

This clone was seen just once. CDR3 residues: CASSIGGEQGQPQHF. The CDR3 coding sequence is TGTGCCAGTAGTATAGGGGGGGAACAGGGGCAGCCCCAGCATTTT. The V and J genes are TRBV19 and TRBJ1-5; TRBD1 aligns across 7 bases. This CDR3 has 15 residues. Trimming took 1 base from V and 7 from J; bases not matched to a gene: 7. Germline V CDR1 and CDR2: LNHDA, SQIVND (reference sequence).

The rearrangement links TRBV2 to TRBJ1-2; the D is unclear. There are 11 residues in the CDR3. Germline CDR1 reads SNHLY; CDR2 reads FYNNEI. V shed 8 bases and J shed 6 bases, with 10 bases lying between them. This CDR3 reads CASPGVDGYTF. CDR3 DNA: TGTGCCAGCCCCGGGGTCGATGGCTACACCTTC.

This rearrangement joins TRBV7-2 to TRBJ1-1, with D hard to call. The CDR3 spans 14 residues. The germline V gene encodes CDR1 SGHTA and CDR2 FQGNSA. Trimming cost V 1 base and J 2 bases, with 8 bases left between them. As DNA, the CDR3 is TGTGCCAGCAGCTTAGTTCAGGCCAACACTGAAGCTTTCTTT. This gives the protein CASSLVQANTEAFF.

The rearrangement joins TRBV7-9 to TRBJ1-2; no firm D call. The V and J ends lost 5 bases and 3 bases respectively, with 16 bases between them. CDR1 is SEHNR and CDR2 is FQNEAQ in the germline V gene (reference sequence). CDR3 size: 15 residues. The CDR3 DNA reads TGTGCCAGCAGCCCTCGGGTCCAATCGGACTATGGCTACACCTTC. Translating it yields CASSPRVQSDYGYTF.

J is TRBJ2-7 and V is TRBV28, with TRBD1 identical over 8 bases. From germline, CDR1 is MDHEN and CDR2 SYDVKM. The CDR3 contains 15 residues. V lost 7 bases to trimming and J lost 0 bases; unmatched junction nucleotides: 8. CDR3 sequence: CASTVTGGSSYEQYF. The CDR3 DNA reads TGTGCCAGCACCGTAACAGGGGGGAGCTCCTACGAGCAGTACTTC. Drawing the rest from reference TRBV28 and TRBJ2-7, the complete variable domain is DVKVTQSSRYLVKRTGEKVFLECVQDMDHENMFWYRQDPGLGLRLIYFSYDVKMKEKGDIPEGYSVSREKKERFSLILESASTNQTSMYLCASTVTGGSSYEQYFGPGTRLTVT.

The genes are TRBV6-4 and TRBJ2-3, with D possibly TRBD1 on 6 matching bases. The V end lost 5 bases, the J end lost 2 bases, and 11 bases lay between the germline ends. Germline values: CDR1 MRHNA, CDR2 SNTAGT. The CDR3 length is 14 residues. CDR3 residues: CASSLRGTTDTQYF. In DNA, the CDR3 is TGTGCCAGCAGTCTCAGGGGAACCACAGATACGCAGTATTTT.

The rearrangement uses TRBV25-1 and TRBJ1-4; 7 bases agree with TRBD1. The CDR3 runs to 15 residues. J was trimmed by 6 bases and V by 2 bases; bases with no gene match: 6. In germline, CDR1 is MGHDK, CDR2 SYGVNS. Written as DNA, the CDR3 is TGTGCCAGCAGTGAACAAGGCAGGGGGGATGAAAAACTGTTTTTT. This gives the protein CASSEQGRGDEKLFF.

The V call is TRBV2, the J call TRBJ2-3; D unresolved. The CDR3 has 14 residues. Looked up from germline, CDR1 is SNHLY and CDR2 is FYNNEI. Trimming cost V 2 bases and J 3 bases, with 9 bases left between them. The CDR3 DNA follows: TGTGCCAGCAGTGAAACGAGACGAACAGATACGCAGTATTTT. Its translation: CASSETRRTDTQYF.

The J gene is TRBJ1-1, the V gene TRBV11-3; D not certain. Germline V gene lookup returns CDR1 SGHNT and CDR2 YENEEA. Trimming pared 4 bases from V and 6 bases from J, leaving 9 bases between. This CDR3 contains 12 residues. In nucleotides, the CDR3 is TGTGCCAGCAGCTCCGTGAGCGCTGAAGCTTTCTTT. Translation gives CASSSVSAEAFF.

The V call is TRBV5-1, the J call TRBJ1-1; D ambiguous. V lost 2 bases, J lost 4 bases, and 12 bases lay in between. The CDR3 loop spans 14 amino acids. Per germline, CDR1 SGHRS and CDR2 YFSETQ. CDR3 region: CASSLFPGSTEAFF. Here the CDR3 DNA reads TGCGCCAGCAGCTTATTTCCCGGCAGCACTGAAGCTTTCTTT.

The gene calls are TRBV27 and TRBJ1-4; D unclear. Deletions cut 3 bases from V and 0 bases from J, with 5 bases between. Germline loops: CDR1 MNHEY, CDR2 SMNVEV (reference sequence). The CDR3 is 14 residues long. This CDR3 reads CASSLEATNEKLFF. Written as DNA, the CDR3 is TGTGCCAGCAGTTTGGAAGCAACTAATGAAAAACTGTTTTTT.

This clone has a handful of counts. The rearrangement links TRBV5-1 to TRBJ2-3; 8 bases are shared with TRBD1. With V trimmed by 4 bases and J by 5 bases, 9 bases remained unmatched. This CDR3 contains 15 residues. Germline V lookup: CDR1 SGHRS, CDR2 YFSETQ. This CDR3 is CASSPRTGQKDTQYF. The DNA of the CDR3 is TGCGCCAGCAGCCCACGGACAGGGCAGAAAGATACGCAGTATTTT.

There are a few counts of this clone. The chain carries TRBV5-1 and TRBJ2-1, with D possibly being TRBD2 (6 bases). Per germline, CDR1 SGHRS and CDR2 YFSETQ. The CDR3 runs 18 residues. Trimming removed 0 bases at V and 0 bases at J, with 16 bases between. The CDR3 DNA is TGCGCCAGCAGCTTGGCCCCACTAGCACTTAGCTCCTACAATGAGCAGTTCTTC. Protein: CASSLAPLALSSYNEQFF.

This sequence joins TRBV5-1 and TRBJ1-4; D might be TRBD1 (5 bases). V was cut by 4 bases and J by 7 bases, with 17 bases left in between. CDR1 is SGHRS and CDR2 is YFSETQ in the germline V gene. The CDR3 contains 15 residues. CDR3 loop: CASSEGTAEAEKLFF. The CDR3, as DNA: TGCGCCAGCAGCGAGGGGACGGCGGAAGCTGAAAAACTGTTTTTT.

The genes are TRBV18 and TRBJ2-3; 11 bases are shared with TRBD2. V gave up 6 bases and J gave up 2 bases; unmatched junction bases: 4. The CDR3 has 15 amino acids. CDR1 KGHSH and CDR2 LQKENI come from the germline V gene. In nucleotides, the CDR3 is TGTGCCAGCTCGTCTAGCGGGGGGACCACAGATACGCAGTATTTT. Translation gives CASSSSGGTTDTQYF. Full variable domain (missing parts from reference TRBV18 and TRBJ2-3): NAGVMQNPRHLVRRRGQEARLRCSPMKGHSHVYWYRQLPEEGLKFMVYLQKENIIDESGMPKERFSAEFPKEGPSILRIQQVVRGDSAAYFCASSSSGGTTDTQYFGPGTRLTVL.

This chain uses TRBV5-1 with TRBJ2-7; 10 bases agree with TRBD2. Trimming cost V 0 bases and J 0 bases; bases outside gene matches: 9. In germline, CDR1 is SGHRS, CDR2 YFSETQ. This CDR3 region has 18 residues. The CDR3 loop reads CASSLASGGYQSSYEQYF. CDR3 in DNA: TGCGCCAGCAGCTTGGCTAGCGGGGGTTACCAGAGCTCCTACGAGCAGTACTTC.

This chain connects TRBV10-2 to TRBJ2-6; 8 positions agree with TRBD1. CDR3 size: 17 residues. J gave up 0 bases and V 4 bases, and 5 bases lay outside the gene matches. Germline V CDR1 and CDR2: WSHSY, SAAADI. Here the CDR3 DNA reads TGCGCCAGCAGTGGCCGGACAGGGAGCTCTGGGGCCAACGTCCTGACTTTC. Its translation: CASSGRTGSSGANVLTF.

V usage is TRBV5-1 and J usage is TRBJ2-1, with D possibly TRBD1 on 6 matching bases. The CDR3 runs to 15 residues. V was shortened by 4 bases and J by 2 bases, with 13 bases between the two germline ends. From germline, CDR1 is SGHRS and CDR2 YFSETQ. CDR3 DNA: TGCGCCAGCAGCGCAGGACAGACAACCTACAATGAGCAGTTCTTC. This codes for CASSAGQTTYNEQFF.

This clone was counted a single time. The V call is TRBV7-3, the J call TRBJ2-1; a possible D gene is TRBD2 (6 bases). The CDR3 contains 13 residues. Germline V gene lookup returns CDR1 SGHTA and CDR2 FQGTGA. The ends were cut back, 6 bases at V and 8 bases at J, with 14 bases in the middle. Here the CDR3 reads CASRPDGGHEQFF. In nucleotides, the CDR3 is TGTGCCAGCAGACCGGACGGAGGGCATGAGCAGTTCTTC.

The V call is TRBV19, the J call TRBJ1-2; 10 nucleotides line up with TRBD1. The CDR3 covers 18 residues. The trim removed 1 base at V and 3 bases at J, leaving 11 bases unmatched. Per germline, CDR1 LNHDA and CDR2 SQIVND (reference sequence). CDR3 DNA: TGTGCCAGTAGTATAGGGGTCGGAGGGACAGGGGCGGACTATGGCTACACCTTC. Amino acids: CASSIGVGGTGADYGYTF.

The chain couples TRBV2 to TRBJ2-7; 11 bases fit TRBD1. The CDR3 runs 14 residues. V gave up 9 bases and J gave up 2 bases; unmatched junction bases: 6. Germline V gene lookup returns CDR1 SNHLY and CDR2 FYNNEI. The CDR3 spells CASRDRGNTYEQYF. The CDR3 coding sequence is TGTGCCAGTAGGGACAGGGGGAATACCTACGAGCAGTACTTC.

CDR3 coding DNA: TGTGCCAGCAATGTTGCAGGGGAGACCCAGTACTTC. Protein product: CASNVAGETQYF. The J gene is TRBJ2-5, the V gene TRBV2, with D perhaps matching TRBD1 (5 bases). There are 12 residues in the CDR3. V was cut by 7 bases and J by 5 bases, with 11 bases left in between. The germline V gene encodes CDR1 SNHLY and CDR2 FYNNEI.

The chain couples TRBV7-9 to TRBJ2-7; D unclear. Trimming took off 4 bases at V and 4 bases at J, with 8 bases between the two ends. The CDR3 sequence is 12 residues long. Germline V lookup: CDR1 SEHNR, CDR2 FQNEAQ (reference sequence). CDR3 in DNA: TGTGCCAGCAGCTCTCCGCTATACGAGCAGTACTTC. Its translation: CASSSPLYEQYF.

The genes are TRBV9 and TRBJ2-5; 11 positions match TRBD2. With V trimmed by 0 bases and J by 3 bases, 7 bases remained unmatched. The CDR3 runs 17 residues. Germline CDR1 and CDR2: SGDLS and YYNGEE. The CDR3 loop is CASSVGRGGLAEETQYF. CDR3 bases: TGTGCCAGCAGCGTAGGGAGAGGGGGACTAGCGGAAGAGACCCAGTACTTC.